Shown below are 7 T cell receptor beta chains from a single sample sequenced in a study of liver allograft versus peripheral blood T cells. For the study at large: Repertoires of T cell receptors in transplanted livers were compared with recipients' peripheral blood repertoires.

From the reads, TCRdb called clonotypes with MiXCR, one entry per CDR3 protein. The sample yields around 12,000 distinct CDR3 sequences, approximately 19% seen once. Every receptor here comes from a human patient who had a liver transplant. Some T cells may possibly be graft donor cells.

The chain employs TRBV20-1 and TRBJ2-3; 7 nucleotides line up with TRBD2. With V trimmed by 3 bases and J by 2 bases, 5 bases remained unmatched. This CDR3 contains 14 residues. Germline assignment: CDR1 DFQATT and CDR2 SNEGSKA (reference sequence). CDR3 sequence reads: CSASPAGSTDTQYF. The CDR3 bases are TGCAGTGCTAGCCCAGCGGGGTCCACAGATACGCAGTATTTT.

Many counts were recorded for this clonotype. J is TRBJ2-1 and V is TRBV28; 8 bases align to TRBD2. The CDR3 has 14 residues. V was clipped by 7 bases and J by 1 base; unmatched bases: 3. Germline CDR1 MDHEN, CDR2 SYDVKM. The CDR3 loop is CASTSGGSYNEQFF. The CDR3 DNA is TGTGCCAGCACCTCGGGGGGGTCCTACAATGAGCAGTTCTTC.

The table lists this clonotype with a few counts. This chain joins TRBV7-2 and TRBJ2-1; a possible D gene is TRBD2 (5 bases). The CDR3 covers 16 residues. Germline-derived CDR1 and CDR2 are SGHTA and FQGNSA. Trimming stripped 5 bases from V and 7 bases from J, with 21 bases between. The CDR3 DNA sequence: TGTGCCAGCAGCCCAGTCCGGTCCCAACGGAGGAATGAGCAGTTCTTC. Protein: CASSPVRSQRRNEQFF.

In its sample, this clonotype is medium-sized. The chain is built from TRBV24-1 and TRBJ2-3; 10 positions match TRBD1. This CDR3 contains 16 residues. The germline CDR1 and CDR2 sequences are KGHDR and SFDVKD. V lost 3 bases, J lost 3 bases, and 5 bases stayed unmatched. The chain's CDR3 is CATSDRTGGLTDTQYF. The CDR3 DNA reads TGTGCCACCAGTGATCGGACAGGGGGTTTGACAGATACGCAGTATTTT.

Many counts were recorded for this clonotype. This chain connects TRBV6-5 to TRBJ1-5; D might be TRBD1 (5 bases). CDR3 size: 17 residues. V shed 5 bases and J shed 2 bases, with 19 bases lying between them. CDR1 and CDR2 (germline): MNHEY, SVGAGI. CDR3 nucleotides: TGTGCCAGCAGTCCTACCCGAGGGGTTGAACGCAATCAGCCCCAGCATTTT. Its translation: CASSPTRGVERNQPQHF.

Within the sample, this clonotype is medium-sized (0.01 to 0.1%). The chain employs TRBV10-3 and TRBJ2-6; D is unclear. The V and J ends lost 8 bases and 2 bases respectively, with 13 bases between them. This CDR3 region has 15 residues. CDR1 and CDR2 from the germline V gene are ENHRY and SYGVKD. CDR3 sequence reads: CAIGHGLAGANVLTF. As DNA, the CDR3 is TGTGCCATCGGTCACGGTTTAGCTGGGGCCAACGTCCTGACTTTC.

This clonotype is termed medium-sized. The DNA for the CDR3 is TGTGCCAGCAGCTTAGCCCTAGTCTCGGAGACCCAGTACTTC. It codes for CASSLALVSETQYF. The chain combines TRBV7-2 with TRBJ2-5; D unresolved. With 0 bases removed from V and 5 bases from J, the gap between germline ends came to 10 bases. This CDR3 has 14 residues. Per the germline V gene, CDR1 is SGHTA and CDR2 is FQGNSA.